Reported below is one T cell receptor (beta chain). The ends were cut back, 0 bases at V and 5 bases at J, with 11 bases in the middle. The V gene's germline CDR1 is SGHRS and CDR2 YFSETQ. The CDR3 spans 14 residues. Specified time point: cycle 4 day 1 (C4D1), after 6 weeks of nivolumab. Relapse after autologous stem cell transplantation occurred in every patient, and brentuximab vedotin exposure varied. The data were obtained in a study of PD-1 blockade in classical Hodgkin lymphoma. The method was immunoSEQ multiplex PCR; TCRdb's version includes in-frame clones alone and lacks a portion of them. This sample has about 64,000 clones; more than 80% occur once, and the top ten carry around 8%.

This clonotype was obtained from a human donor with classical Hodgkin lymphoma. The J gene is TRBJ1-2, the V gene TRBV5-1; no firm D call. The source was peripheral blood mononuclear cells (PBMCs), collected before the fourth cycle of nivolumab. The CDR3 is CASSLVGITYGYTF. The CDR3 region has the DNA TGCGCCAGCAGCTTGGTGGGGATAACGTATGGCTACACCTTC.